This entry lists 20 T cell receptor beta chains sequenced from one sample in a study of OX40 agonist ivuxolimab in advanced cancers. Generated by immunoSEQ multiplex PCR, the TCRdb table keeps only in-frame clones and is missing some. The sample has approximately 89,000 clones, about 86% seen once. The sample in question was CD4+ or CD8+ T cells sorted from blood, obtained in a trial of the OX40 agonist ivuxolimab. The receptors were sampled from an adult with an advanced solid tumor such as melanoma, head and neck, liver or kidney cancer.

CDR3 loop: CASGGVVYNEQFF. The CDR3 bases are TGTGCCAGCGGAGGTGTGGTCTACAATGAGCAGTTCTTC. V usage is TRBV9 and J usage is TRBJ2-1; tentative D call: TRBD2 (5 bases). The germline V gene has CDR1 SGDLS and CDR2 YYNGEE. The length of the CDR3 is 13 residues. The V end lost 7 bases, the J end lost 3 bases, and 11 bases lay between the germline ends.

The chain carries TRBV28 and TRBJ1-3; 11 bases align to TRBD1. Germline V gene lookup returns CDR1 MDHEN and CDR2 SYDVKM. This CDR3 region has 18 residues. V shed 4 bases, J shed 5 bases, and the junction held 13 bases outside the gene matches. The CDR3 is CASSSPGQGAQLRNTIYF. The CDR3 DNA follows: TGTGCCAGCAGTTCCCCAGGACAGGGGGCGCAATTAAGAAACACCATATATTTT.

The chain uses TRBV5-5 and TRBJ2-7, with 7 positions matching TRBD1. Per germline, CDR1 SGHKS and CDR2 YYEKEE (reference sequence). The V gene end was trimmed by 3 bases and the J gene end by 6 bases; junction bases not matched to a gene: 12. CDR3 size: 15 residues. CDR3 protein: CASSSGTVGRGEQYF. For the CDR3, the DNA is TGTGCCAGCAGCTCCGGGACAGTGGGTAGGGGCGAGCAGTACTTC.

This clone occurred once. V and J are TRBV29-1 and TRBJ2-1; possibly TRBD1 or TRBD2 for D (5 bases each). The CDR3 is 14 residues long. Trimming left V 3 bases short and J 9 bases short, with 18 bases between. Germline assignment: CDR1 SQVTM and CDR2 ANQGSEA. The CDR3 DNA reads as TGCAGCGTTGACCCGGGACGGAGTCGGAGTGAGCAGTTCTTC. Residues: CSVDPGRSRSEQFF.

This clone was counted only a few times. The DNA for the CDR3 is TGTGCCAGCAGCTTAGGGGGGGTCTATGGCTACACCTTC. Protein product: CASSLGGVYGYTF. V usage is TRBV7-9 and J usage is TRBJ1-2; possibly TRBD1 for D (5 bases). Germline lookup yields CDR1 SEHNR and CDR2 FQNEAQ (reference sequence). Trimming took off 1 base at V and 4 bases at J, with 7 bases between the two ends. This CDR3 is built from 13 residues.

This clone was counted once. CDR3 in amino acids: CASSAPSGGGRISEQFF. Here the CDR3 DNA reads TGTGCCAGCAGCGCCCCTTCCGGCGGCGGGAGGATCAGTGAGCAGTTCTTC. The V call is TRBV9, the J call TRBJ2-1; 8 bases match TRBD2. Germline V gives CDR1 SGDLS, CDR2 YYNGEE. V gave up 3 bases and J gave up 9 bases; unmatched junction bases: 17. The CDR3 totals 17 residues. Together with reference TRBV9 and TRBJ2-1, the CDR3 gives the full variable domain: DSGVTQTPKHLITATGQRVTLRCSPRSGDLSVYWYQQSLDQGLQFLIQYYNGEERAKGNILERFSAQQFPDLHSELNLSSLELGDSALYFCASSAPSGGGRISEQFFGPGTRLTVL.

V usage is TRBV7-2 and J usage is TRBJ2-3; a possible D gene is TRBD2 (6 bases). The CDR3 length is 15 residues. Germline-derived CDR1 and CDR2 are SGHTA and FQGNSA. With 4 bases removed from V and 2 bases from J, the gap between germline ends came to 13 bases. In DNA form, the CDR3 reads TGTGCCAGCAGCTCCCCCGCGGGGACCACAGATACGCAGTATTTT. Translating it yields CASSSPAGTTDTQYF.

This clone was seen more than once but under ten times. V usage is TRBV19 and J usage is TRBJ2-1, with D possibly TRBD2 on 6 matching bases. Germline V gene sequence: CDR1 LNHDA, CDR2 SQIVND (reference sequence). This CDR3 is 14 amino acids long. The V and J ends lost 6 bases and 7 bases respectively, with 16 bases between them. CDR3 DNA sequence: TGTGCCAGTAGACTTCTGGGGGGTGGTAATGAGCAGTTCTTC. It is translated as CASRLLGGGNEQFF.

The chain combines TRBV19 with TRBJ1-2; possibly TRBD1 for D (5 bases). Trimming stripped 6 bases from V and 4 bases from J, with 15 bases between. CDR3 length: 14 amino acids. CDR1 is LNHDA, CDR2 SQIVND, per germline (reference sequence). CDR3 sequence reads: CASRSREGPYGYTF. CDR3 coding DNA: TGTGCCAGTAGGAGTCGTGAGGGGCCCTATGGCTACACCTTC.

This chain joins TRBV7-6 and TRBJ2-7; TRBD2 matches 7 bases. From germline, CDR1 is SGHVS and CDR2 FNYEAQ. The CDR3 has 15 amino acids. Trimming at V came to 4 bases and at J to 7 bases, leaving 13 bases not matched to a gene. DNA of the CDR3: TGTGCCAGCAGCTCAACATCGGCGGGAGTTGGTGAGCAGTACTTC. This gives the protein CASSSTSAGVGEQYF.

CDR3 in DNA: TGTGCCAGCAGCGTAGCGGGGGACAGGGCCCAGCCCCAGCATTTT. It encodes CASSVAGDRAQPQHF. The chain has TRBV9 and TRBJ1-5, with 9 nucleotides matching TRBD1. Trimming cost V 0 bases and J 7 bases; bases outside gene matches: 5. The CDR3 extends over 15 amino acids. CDR1 SGDLS and CDR2 YYNGEE come from the germline V gene.

This chain connects TRBV4-1 to TRBJ2-7; 9 bases match TRBD2. Trimming removed 6 bases from V and 3 bases from J; junction bases left unmatched: 12. This CDR3 has 16 amino acids. Germline V gene data show CDR1 as MGHRA and CDR2 as YSYEKL. CDR3 protein: CASSRVAGATIYEQYF. Written as DNA, the CDR3 is TGCGCCAGCAGTCGAGTAGCGGGGGCCACCATCTACGAGCAGTACTTC.

The genes are TRBV7-2 and TRBJ2-3; possible D gene TRBD2, 7 bases. CDR3 length equals 14 residues. CDR1 SGHTA and CDR2 FQGNSA come from the germline V gene. With 5 bases removed from V and 1 base from J, the gap between germline ends came to 10 bases. The CDR3 is CASSPGGRTDTQYF. The CDR3 DNA reads as TGTGCCAGCAGCCCGGGGGGCCGCACAGATACGCAGTATTTT.

CDR3 bases: TGTGCCAGCAGTCCGGGACTAGCGAGGAATGAGCAGTTCTTC. It yields the protein CASSPGLARNEQFF. This chain joins TRBV6-5 and TRBJ2-1; 10 nucleotides agree with TRBD2. The trim removed 5 bases at V and 7 bases at J, leaving 5 bases unmatched. Germline assignment: CDR1 MNHEY and CDR2 SVGAGI. CDR3 length: 14 residues.

This chain joins TRBV18 and TRBJ2-1; no clear D gene. Germline V gene lookup returns CDR1 KGHSH and CDR2 LQKENI. The CDR3 runs 14 residues. Trimming pared 5 bases from V and 6 bases from J, leaving 14 bases between. The CDR3 spells CASSLAAYSNEQFF. The DNA of the CDR3 is TGTGCCAGCTCATTAGCCGCCTACAGCAATGAGCAGTTCTTC.

V usage is TRBV6-1 and J usage is TRBJ2-2, with TRBD2 matching 8 bases. The CDR3 has 15 amino acids. CDR1 and CDR2 (germline): MNHNS, SASEGT. Trimming at V came to 6 bases and at J to 4 bases, leaving 7 bases not matched to a gene. CDR3 nucleotide sequence: TGTGCCAGCAGGTCGAGTAGCGGGACCACCGGGGAGCTGTTTTTT. The encoded protein is CASRSSSGTTGELFF.

The table lists this clone with a count of one. The V call is TRBV5-1, the J call TRBJ2-7, with unresolved D. This CDR3 has 14 amino acids. V lost 4 bases to trimming and J lost 0 bases, with 11 bases between them. Germline V gene lookup returns CDR1 SGHRS and CDR2 YFSETQ. The CDR3 sequence is CASSISGLSYEQYF. For the CDR3, the DNA is TGCGCCAGCAGCATATCGGGTCTCTCCTACGAGCAGTACTTC. The complete variable domain, with remaining parts taken from reference TRBV5-1 and TRBJ2-7, reads KAGVTQTPRYLIKTRGQQVTLSCSPISGHRSVSWYQQTPGQGLQFLFEYFSETQRNKGNFPGRFSGRQFSNSRSEMNVSTLELGDSALYLCASSISGLSYEQYFGPGTRLTVT.

A few counts support this clone. The rearrangement uses TRBV19 and TRBJ1-5; D gene ambiguous. CDR1 is LNHDA and CDR2 is SQIVND in the germline V gene (reference sequence). Deletions cut 3 bases from V and 1 base from J, with 7 bases between. CDR3 length: 14 residues. The CDR3 nucleotides are TGTGCCAGTAGTATTTGGAGGAGCAATCAGCCCCAGCATTTT. Translating gives CASSIWRSNQPQHF.

The chain is built from TRBV5-8 and TRBJ1-1; D is perhaps TRBD1 (5 bases). Germline V gene sequence: CDR1 SGHTS, CDR2 YDEGEE. Trimming shortened V by 0 bases and J by 1 base, and 10 bases separated the two germline ends. The CDR3 extends over 15 amino acids. The CDR3 reads CASSLGGTKNTEAFF. The DNA of the CDR3 is TGTGCCAGCAGCTTGGGGGGGACTAAGAACACTGAAGCTTTCTTT.

Only a few counts were recorded for this clone. The chain links TRBV19 to TRBJ1-3, with a weak D call TRBD1 (6 bases). The V gene lost 4 bases and the J gene lost 0 bases, with 10 bases spanning the gap. Per germline, CDR1 LNHDA and CDR2 SQIVND (reference sequence). This CDR3 is built from 15 residues. The CDR3 sequence is CASSRQAFSGNTIYF. The CDR3 bases are TGTGCCAGTAGTAGACAGGCGTTCTCTGGAAACACCATATATTTT.